This T cell receptor beta chain is from a study of siplizumab effects on memory and regulatory T cells. As to this clone: Antigen specificity is unknown.

The study, taken as a whole, reports: Siplizumab significantly lowered the alloreactive sequences that could be traced to unstimulated CD4+ memory cells. Treg origin accounted for an average of about 74% of mappable alloreactive CD4+ clones with siplizumab and over 25% in controls.

Sequencing was performed with immunoSEQ multiplex PCR; in TCRdb, only in-frame clones are kept and a portion is missing. Of 90,000 to 140,000 clones listed, about 92% are singletons. CDR1 and CDR2 from the germline V gene are MNHEY and SMNVEV (reference sequence). V was trimmed by 6 bases and J by 2 bases, leaving 13 bases between them. This CDR3 has 14 amino acids. The rearrangement links TRBV27 to TRBJ2-5; no reliable D call. The sequenced material came from CD4+ T cells sorted from blood. The receptor comes from a human donor in good health. The CDR3 coding sequence is TGTGCCAGCAGCCTTAGACGTTCGCAAGAGACCCAGTACTTC. This codes for CASSLRRSQETQYF.